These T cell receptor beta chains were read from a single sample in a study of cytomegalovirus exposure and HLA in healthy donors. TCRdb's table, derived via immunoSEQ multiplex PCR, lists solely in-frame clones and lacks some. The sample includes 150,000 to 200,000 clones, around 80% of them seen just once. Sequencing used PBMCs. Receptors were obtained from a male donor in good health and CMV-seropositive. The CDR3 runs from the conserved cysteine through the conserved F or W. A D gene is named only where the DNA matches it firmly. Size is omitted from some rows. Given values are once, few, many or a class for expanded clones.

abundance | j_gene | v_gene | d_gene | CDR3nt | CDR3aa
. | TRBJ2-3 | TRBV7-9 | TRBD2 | TGTGCCAGCAGCACTAGCGTTCAAAACCTGGCTCATACGCAGTATTTT | CASSTSVQNLAHTQYF
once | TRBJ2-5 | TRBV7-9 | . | TGTGCCAGCAGCTTCGGTCCACAGGGTGGGCAAGAGACCCAGTACTTC | CASSFGPQGGQETQYF
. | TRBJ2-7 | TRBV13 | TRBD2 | TGTGCCAGCAGCGTAAGCCCCGGTCAAACAGCGGGAGTAGGCGAGCAGTACTTC | CASSVSPGQTAGVGEQYF
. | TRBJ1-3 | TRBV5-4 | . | TGTGCCAGCAGACCGCAGGGTTCTGGAAACACCATATATTTT | CASRPQGSGNTIYF
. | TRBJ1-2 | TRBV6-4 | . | TGTGCCAGCACCCTTAGTATCCTGTATGGCTACACCTTC | CASTLSILYGYTF
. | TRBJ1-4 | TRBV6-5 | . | TGTGCCAGCAGTTACTCAGGGGTCGAAAAACTGTTTTTT | CASSYSGVEKLFF
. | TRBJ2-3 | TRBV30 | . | TGTGCCTGGAGTCTCCCAGATACGCAGTATTTT | CAWSLPDTQYF
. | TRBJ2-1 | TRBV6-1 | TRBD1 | TGTGCCAGCAGTGAACTAGGACAGGGGTGGAGCAATGAGCAGTTCTTC | CASSELGQGWSNEQFF
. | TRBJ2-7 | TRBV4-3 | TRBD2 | TGCGCCAGCAGCCAAGCTAGCGGACCCTACGAGCAGTACTTC | CASSQASGPYEQYF
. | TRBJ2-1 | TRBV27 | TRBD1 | TGTGCCAGCAACCAGCCCCGGACAGGTACCAATGAGCAGTTCTTC | CASNQPRTGTNEQFF
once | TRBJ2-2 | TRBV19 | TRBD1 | TGTGCCAGTAACCCGGGACAGCTGAGAGGGGAGCTGTTTTTT | CASNPGQLRGELFF
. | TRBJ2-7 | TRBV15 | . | TGTGCCACCAGCCAAAGCGGCCTGAGCTCCTACGAGCAGTACTTC | CATSQSGLSSYEQYF
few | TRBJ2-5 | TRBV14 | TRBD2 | TGTGCCAGCAGCCAATTGAAGGGAGGGGAAGAGACCCAGTACTTC | CASSQLKGGEETQYF
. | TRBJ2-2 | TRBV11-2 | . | TGTGCCAGCAGCTTAGCGGTAGGGGCCACCGGGGAGCTGTTTTTT | CASSLAVGATGELFF
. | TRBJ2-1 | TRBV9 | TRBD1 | TGTGCCAGCAGCCCGACAGGGAGCTCCTACAATGAGCAGTTCTTC | CASSPTGSSYNEQFF
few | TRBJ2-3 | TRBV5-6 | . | TGTGCCAGCAGCCCCCTGGGGCCCGGAGATACGCAGTATTTT | CASSPLGPGDTQYF
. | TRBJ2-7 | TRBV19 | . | TGTGCCAGTAGAGGTCTGGACTCCGTCAGCTCCTACGAGCAGTACTTC | CASRGLDSVSSYEQYF
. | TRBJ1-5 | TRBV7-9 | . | TGTGCCAGCAGCTTATGGTTTGGCAGGGGCAATCAGCCCCAGCATTTT | CASSLWFGRGNQPQHF
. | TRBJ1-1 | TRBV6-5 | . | TGTGCCAGCAGTGGAGAGGTTCGGACTGAAGCTTTCTTT | CASSGEVRTEAFF
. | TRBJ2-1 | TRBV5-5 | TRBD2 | TGTGCCAGCAGCTTGATTGCGGGAGTTTTTAATGAGCAGTTCTTC | CASSLIAGVFNEQFF
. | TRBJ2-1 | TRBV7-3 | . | TGTGCCAGCAGCTTTTCAGGGCATAACAATGAGCAGTTCTTC | CASSFSGHNNEQFF
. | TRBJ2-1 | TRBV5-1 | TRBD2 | TGCGCCAGCAGCTTGTCCGGGACTAGCGGGCCCTACAATGAGCAGTTCTTC | CASSLSGTSGPYNEQFF
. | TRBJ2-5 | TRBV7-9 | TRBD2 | TGTGCCAGCAGGGGGGAAGCGGGAGGATATAAAGAGACCCAGTACTTC | CASRGEAGGYKETQYF
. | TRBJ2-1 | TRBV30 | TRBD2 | TGTGCCGGAGAGCGGGAGGGGGACAATGAGCAGTTCTTC | CAGEREGDNEQFF
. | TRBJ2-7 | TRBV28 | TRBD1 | TGTGCCAGCAGTTTAGAAGGGGGCACGTCCGAGCAGTACTTC | CASSLEGGTSEQYF
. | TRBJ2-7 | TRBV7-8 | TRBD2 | TGTGCCAGCAGCTTAGGGGAGGGAGGGAGCTCCTACGAGCAGTACTTC | CASSLGEGGSSYEQYF
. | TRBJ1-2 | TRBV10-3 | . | TGTGCCATCGGACAGTACTATGGCTACACCTTC | CAIGQYYGYTF
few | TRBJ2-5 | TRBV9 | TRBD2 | TGTGCCAGCAGCGTGGGGGCACTAGCGGAGGGGGGAGAGACCCAGTACTTC | CASSVGALAEGGETQYF
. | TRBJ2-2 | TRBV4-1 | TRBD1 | TGCGCCAGCAGCCCGACAGGGACCGGGGAGCTGTTTTTT | CASSPTGTGELFF
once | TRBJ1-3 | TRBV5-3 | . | TGTGCCAGAAGCTTCGTTTCTGGAAACACCATATATTTT | CARSFVSGNTIYF
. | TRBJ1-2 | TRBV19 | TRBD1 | TGTGCCAGTAGTGCACCGACCCGGGACAGCTCTGGTGGCTACACCTTC | CASSAPTRDSSGGYTF
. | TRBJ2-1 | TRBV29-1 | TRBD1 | TGCAGCGTTGGGGGACAGGGGTCCTACAATGAGCAGTTCTTC | CSVGGQGSYNEQFF
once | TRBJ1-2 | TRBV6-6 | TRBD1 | TGTGCCAGCAGCAACACAACAGACAGGGGCTATGGCTACACCTTC | CASSNTTDRGYGYTF
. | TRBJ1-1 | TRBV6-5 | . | TGTGCCAGCAAGCCCACAGGGTACAACACTGAAGCTTTCTTT | CASKPTGYNTEAFF
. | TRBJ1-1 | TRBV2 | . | TGTGCCAGCAGCGGGGTGGCTGAAGCTTTCTTT | CASSGVAEAFF
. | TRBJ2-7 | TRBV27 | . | TGTGCCAGCAGGGGGGGACAGACCTCCTACGAGCAGTACTTC | CASRGGQTSYEQYF
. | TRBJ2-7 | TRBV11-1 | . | TGTGCCAGCAGCTCAGTCCTCGAGCAGTACTTC | CASSSVLEQYF
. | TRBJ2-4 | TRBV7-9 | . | TGTGCCAGCAGCTTAGGGGCAGCCAAAAACATTCAGTACTTC | CASSLGAAKNIQYF
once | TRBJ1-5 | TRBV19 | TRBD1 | TGTGCCAGTAGTCTGCTTGGGACAGGGATCGGTCAGCCCCAGCATTTT | CASSLLGTGIGQPQHF
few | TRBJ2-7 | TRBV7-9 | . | TGTGCCTACGCGAGCTCCTACGAGCAGTACTTC | CAYASSYEQYF
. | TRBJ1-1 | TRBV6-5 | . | TGTGCCAGCACGGGTCGGAACACTGAAGCTTTCTTT | CASTGRNTEAFF
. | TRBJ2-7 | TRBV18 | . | TGTGCCAGCTCACTTGGGGCCGGTGGGTCCTACGAGCAGTACTTC | CASSLGAGGSYEQYF
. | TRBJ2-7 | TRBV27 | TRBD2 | TGTGCCAGCACTCCTAGCGGGCCAACCCGTTACGAGCAGTACTTC | CASTPSGPTRYEQYF
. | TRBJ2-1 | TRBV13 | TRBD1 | TGTGCCAGCAGCCCCTTGGGACGGACAGGTCACAATGAGCAGTTCTTC | CASSPLGRTGHNEQFF
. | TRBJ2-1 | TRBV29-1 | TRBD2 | TGCAGCGTTGTCTCAGGAGCGGGGATCTACAATGAGCAGTTCTTC | CSVVSGAGIYNEQFF
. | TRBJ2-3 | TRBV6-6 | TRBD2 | TGTGCCAGCAGTTACGAAGCGGGAGGTTGGGATACGCAGTATTTT | CASSYEAGGWDTQYF
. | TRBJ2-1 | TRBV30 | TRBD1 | TGTGCCTGGAGAATAACGAGGGGGCAAGGGCAGTTCTTC | CAWRITRGQGQFF
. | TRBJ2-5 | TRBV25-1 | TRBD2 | TGTGCCAGCAGACGGGGGGGAGAAGAGACCCAGTACTTC | CASRRGGEETQYF
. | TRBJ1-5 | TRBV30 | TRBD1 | TGTGCCTGGAGTGTACCAGGGGGTAATCCCGATCAGCCCCAGCATTTT | CAWSVPGGNPDQPQHF
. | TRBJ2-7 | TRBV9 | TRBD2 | TGTGCCAGCAGCGCCTTGGCGGCTAGCGGGAGCTACGAGCAGTACTTC | CASSALAASGSYEQYF